The TCR beta chain under discussion was sequenced for a study of T-cell reconstitution after alpha-beta-depleted transplantation in children (TCRdb year 2016). Background for the entire study: The study quantitatively tracked T-cell immune reconstitution after TCRalphabeta/CD19-depleted allogeneic hematopoietic cell transplantation in children using TCR repertoire profiling.

The germline V gene (reference sequence) sets CDR1 to DFQATT and CDR2 to SNEGSKA. From cysteine to phenylalanine, the CDR3 is 14 amino acids long. The read is trimmed to its CDR3 DNA, 42 bases read in frame from base 1. The method was PCR. Sequencing was carried out with an Illumina HiSeq 2500. TCR libraries were prepared with molecular barcoding, using unique molecular identifiers to normalize TCRbeta repertoire quantification. The public reads were reprocessed in TCRdb via fastp at Q25 and MiXCR, keeping in-frame beta chains. Each CDR3 protein appears once, grouped with its most common genes and DNA. The sample yields 500,000 to 600,000 distinct CDR3 sequences; approximately 32% were counted once. 2% to 2.5% of the sample is held by the ten biggest clonotypes. The sample holds a few counts of this clonotype. This receptor's antigen is unknown. The record has no base qualities; no much larger clone is one base away.

This sample comprised PBMCs from the stem cell graft donor, obtained from the stem cell graft. The chain is encoded by TRBV20-1 joined to TRBJ1-1; the best D guess is TRBD1, with 5 bases matching. The clonotype was recovered from a human donor who donated a stem cell graft to a child with aplastic anemia. The DNA is TGCGCCTGTACTGGGGCCCTTAGGAGCACTGAAGCTTTCTTT. This sequence encodes CACTGALRSTEAFF.